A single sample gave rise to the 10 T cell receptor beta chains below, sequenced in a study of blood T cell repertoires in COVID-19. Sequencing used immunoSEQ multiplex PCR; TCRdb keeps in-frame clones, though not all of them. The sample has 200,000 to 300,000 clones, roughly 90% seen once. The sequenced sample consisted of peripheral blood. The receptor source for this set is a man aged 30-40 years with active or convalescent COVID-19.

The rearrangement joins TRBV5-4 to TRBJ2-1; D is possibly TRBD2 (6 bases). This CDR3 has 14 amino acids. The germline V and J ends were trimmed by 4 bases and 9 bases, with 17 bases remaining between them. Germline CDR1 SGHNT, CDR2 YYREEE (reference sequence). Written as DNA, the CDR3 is TGTGCCAGCAGCCCAAGGTCAACCGGGGGTGAGCAGTTCTTC. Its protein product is CASSPRSTGGEQFF. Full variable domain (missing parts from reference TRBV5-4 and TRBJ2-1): ETGVTQSPTHLIKTRGQQVTLRCSSQSGHNTVSWYQQALGQGPQFIFQYYREEENGRGNFPPRFSGLQFPNYSSELNVNALELDDSALYLCASSPRSTGGEQFFGPGTRLTVL.

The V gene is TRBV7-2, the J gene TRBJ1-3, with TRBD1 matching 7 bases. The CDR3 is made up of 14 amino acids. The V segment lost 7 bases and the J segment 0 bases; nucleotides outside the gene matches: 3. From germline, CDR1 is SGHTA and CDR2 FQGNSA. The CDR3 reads CASKRDSSGNTIYF. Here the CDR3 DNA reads TGTGCCAGCAAAAGGGACAGCTCTGGAAACACCATATATTTT.

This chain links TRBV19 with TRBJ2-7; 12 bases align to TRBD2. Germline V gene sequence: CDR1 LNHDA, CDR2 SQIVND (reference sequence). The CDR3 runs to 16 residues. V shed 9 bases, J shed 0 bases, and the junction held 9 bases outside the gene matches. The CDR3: CASTKGTSGRSYEQYF. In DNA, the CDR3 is TGTGCCAGCACAAAAGGGACTAGCGGGCGCTCCTACGAGCAGTACTTC.

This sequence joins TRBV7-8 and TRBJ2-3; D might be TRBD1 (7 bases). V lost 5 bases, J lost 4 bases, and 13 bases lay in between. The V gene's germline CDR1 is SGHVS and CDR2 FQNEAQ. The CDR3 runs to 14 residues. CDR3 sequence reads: CASSPGGQADTQYF. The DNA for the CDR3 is TGTGCCAGCAGCCCAGGGGGGCAGGCAGATACGCAGTATTTT.

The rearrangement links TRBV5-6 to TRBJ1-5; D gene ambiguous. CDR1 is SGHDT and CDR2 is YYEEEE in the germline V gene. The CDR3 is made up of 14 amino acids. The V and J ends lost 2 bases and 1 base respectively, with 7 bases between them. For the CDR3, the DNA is TGTGCCAGCAGCTTCCTGGGCAGCAATCAGCCCCAGCATTTT. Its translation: CASSFLGSNQPQHF.

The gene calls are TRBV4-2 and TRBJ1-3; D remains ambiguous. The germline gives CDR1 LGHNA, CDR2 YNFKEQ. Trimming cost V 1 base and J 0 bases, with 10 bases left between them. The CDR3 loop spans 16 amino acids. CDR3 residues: CASSQGGGDSGNTIYF. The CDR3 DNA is TGTGCCAGCAGCCAAGGGGGAGGAGACTCTGGAAACACCATATATTTT.

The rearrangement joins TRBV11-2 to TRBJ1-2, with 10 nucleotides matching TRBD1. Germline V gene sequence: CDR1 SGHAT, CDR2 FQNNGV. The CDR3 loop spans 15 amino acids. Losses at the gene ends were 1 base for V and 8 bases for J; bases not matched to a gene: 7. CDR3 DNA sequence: TGTGCCAGCAGCTTAGGCCGACAGGGGGCGCGGGGCTACACCTTC. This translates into CASSLGRQGARGYTF.

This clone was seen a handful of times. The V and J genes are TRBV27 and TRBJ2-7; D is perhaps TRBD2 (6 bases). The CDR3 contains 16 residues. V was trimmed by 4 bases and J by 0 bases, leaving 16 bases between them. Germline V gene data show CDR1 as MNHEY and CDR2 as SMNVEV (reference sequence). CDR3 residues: CASSSTGLDGSYEQYF. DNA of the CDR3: TGTGCCAGCAGTTCAACGGGACTCGACGGCTCCTACGAGCAGTACTTC.

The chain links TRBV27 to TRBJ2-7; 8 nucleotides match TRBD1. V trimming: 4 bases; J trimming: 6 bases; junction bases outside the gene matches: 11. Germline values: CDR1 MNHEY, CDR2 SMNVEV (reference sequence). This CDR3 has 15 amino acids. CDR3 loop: CASSSFRGPLGEQYF. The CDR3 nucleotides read TGTGCCAGCAGTTCTTTCAGGGGGCCGCTCGGCGAGCAGTACTTC.

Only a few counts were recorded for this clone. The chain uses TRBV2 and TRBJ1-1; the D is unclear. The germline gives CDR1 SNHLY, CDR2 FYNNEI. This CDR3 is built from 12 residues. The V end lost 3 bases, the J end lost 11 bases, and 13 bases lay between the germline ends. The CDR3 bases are TGTGCCAGCAGTGAGAGGGCTCCGGGGGCTTTCTTT. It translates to CASSERAPGAFF.